A single sample is the source of the 8 T cell receptor beta chains below, sequenced in a study of blood T cell repertoires in COVID-19 (dated by TCRdb to the early 2020s). Libraries came from the immunoSEQ multiplex PCR assay. TCRdb took this table from immuneACCESS and kept in-frame rearrangements with V and J called. Such tables lack part of the clones; where checked against another copy, unresolved V genes explain under half of the gap, and the rest is unexplained. This sample gives about 230,000 clones in total; around 84% of them show up just once. The ten largest make up about a sixth of the sample. The specimen sequenced was peripheral blood. The receptor source for this set is an elderly woman with active or convalescent COVID-19.

This sequence joins TRBV5-1 and TRBJ1-4, with D tentatively TRBD1 (5 bases). Trimming stripped 4 bases from V and 7 bases from J, with 17 bases between. The CDR3 spans 15 residues. Germline V lookup: CDR1 SGHRS, CDR2 YFSETQ. The CDR3 sequence: CASSLQGGSSEKLFF. The CDR3 nucleotides are TGCGCCAGCAGCCTCCAGGGAGGGTCTAGTGAAAAACTGTTTTTT.

This chain uses TRBV11-2 with TRBJ1-5; D uncertain. The CDR3 spans 12 residues. Trimming cost V 5 bases and J 6 bases, with 8 bases left between them. Germline lookup yields CDR1 SGHAT and CDR2 FQNNGV. The CDR3 loop reads CASSHPGQPQHF. CDR3 bases: TGTGCCAGCAGCCACCCGGGTCAGCCCCAGCATTTT.

The rearrangement links TRBV4-1 to TRBJ2-6, with 8 bases matching TRBD1. This CDR3 is 20 amino acids long. The trim removed 3 bases at V and 0 bases at J, leaving 13 bases unmatched. Germline V lookup: CDR1 MGHRA, CDR2 YSYEKL. The CDR3 spells CASSHLGAGGRSSGANVLTF. In nucleotides, the CDR3 is TGCGCCAGCAGCCACCTCGGTGCAGGGGGCCGAAGCTCTGGGGCCAACGTCCTGACTTTC.

The chain links TRBV19 to TRBJ1-1; TRBD1 might be the D (5 bases). The CDR3 totals 10 residues. CDR1 and CDR2 from the germline V gene are LNHDA and SQIVND (reference sequence). The germline V and J ends were trimmed by 10 bases and 8 bases, with 11 bases remaining between them. The chain's CDR3 is CAKNGGEAFF. Here the CDR3 DNA reads TGTGCCAAAAACGGGGGGGAAGCTTTCTTT.

This clone was counted once. The rearrangement uses TRBV11-2 and TRBJ1-1; D is unclear. The CDR3 has 17 residues. CDR1 is SGHAT, CDR2 FQNNGV, per germline. V lost 7 bases, J lost 0 bases, and 21 bases lay in between. CDR3 sequence (DNA): TGTGCCAGCACCGAGATGGCCGGAGGAGCTCTGAACACTGAAGCTTTCTTT. Its translation is CASTEMAGGALNTEAFF.

V is TRBV28 and J is TRBJ2-7, with D perhaps TRBD1 (6 bases). Germline values: CDR1 MDHEN, CDR2 SYDVKM. CDR3 length: 17 residues. Trimming stripped 7 bases from V and 4 bases from J, with 26 bases between. The CDR3 DNA sequence: TGTGCCAGCACCCTATCGGGACGGACCGGCGGACAGTACGAGCAGTACTTC. Translated, it gives CASTLSGRTGGQYEQYF. The variable domain in full, with the rest retrieved from reference TRBV28 and TRBJ2-7, is DVKVTQSSRYLVKRTGEKVFLECVQDMDHENMFWYRQDPGLGLRLIYFSYDVKMKEKGDIPEGYSVSREKKERFSLILESASTNQTSMYLCASTLSGRTGGQYEQYFGPGTRLTVT.

The chain uses TRBV5-1 and TRBJ2-1; no clear D gene. The CDR3 extends over 12 amino acids. V dropped 2 bases and J dropped 7 bases, with 7 bases sitting between them. Germline V gene sequence: CDR1 SGHRS, CDR2 YFSETQ. CDR3 sequence (DNA): TGCGCCAGCAGCTTCCCCCGGAATGAGCAGTTCTTC. Amino acid sequence: CASSFPRNEQFF. Drawing the rest from reference TRBV5-1 and TRBJ2-1, the complete variable domain is KAGVTQTPRYLIKTRGQQVTLSCSPISGHRSVSWYQQTPGQGLQFLFEYFSETQRNKGNFPGRFSGRQFSNSRSEMNVSTLELGDSALYLCASSFPRNEQFFGPGTRLTVL.

The genes are TRBV4-1 and TRBJ2-3, with 12 bases fitting TRBD2. Looked up from germline, CDR1 is MGHRA and CDR2 is YSYEKL. The ends lost 2 bases at V and 2 bases at J; junction bases unmatched: 8. The CDR3 consists of 18 residues. The DNA for the CDR3 is TGCGCCAGCAGCCAACCTAGCGGGAGGGCCGTGTCCACAGATACGCAGTATTTT. It specifies CASSQPSGRAVSTDTQYF.